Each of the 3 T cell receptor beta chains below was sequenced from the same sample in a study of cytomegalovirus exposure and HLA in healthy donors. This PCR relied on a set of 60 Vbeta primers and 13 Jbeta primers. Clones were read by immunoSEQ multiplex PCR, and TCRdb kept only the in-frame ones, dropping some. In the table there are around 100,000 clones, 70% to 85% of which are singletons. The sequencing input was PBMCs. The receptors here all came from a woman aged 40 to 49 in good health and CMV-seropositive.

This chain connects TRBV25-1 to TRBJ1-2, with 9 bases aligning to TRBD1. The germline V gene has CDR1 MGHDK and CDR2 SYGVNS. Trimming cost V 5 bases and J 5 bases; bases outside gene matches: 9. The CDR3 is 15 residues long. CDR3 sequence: CASSPRDRVWYGYTF. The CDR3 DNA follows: TGTGCCAGCAGTCCCCGGGACAGGGTTTGGTATGGCTACACCTTC.

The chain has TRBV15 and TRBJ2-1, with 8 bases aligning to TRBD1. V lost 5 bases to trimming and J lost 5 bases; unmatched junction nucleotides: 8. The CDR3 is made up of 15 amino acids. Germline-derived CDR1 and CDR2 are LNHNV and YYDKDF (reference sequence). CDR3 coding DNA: TGTGCCACCAGCCTACGGGACAGGCGAGACAATGAGCAGTTCTTC. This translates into CATSLRDRRDNEQFF.

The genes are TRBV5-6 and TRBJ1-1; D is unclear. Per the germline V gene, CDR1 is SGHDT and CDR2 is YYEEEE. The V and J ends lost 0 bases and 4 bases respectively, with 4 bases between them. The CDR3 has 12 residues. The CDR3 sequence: CASSLVGTEAFF. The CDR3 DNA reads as TGTGCCAGCAGCTTGGTCGGCACTGAAGCTTTCTTT.